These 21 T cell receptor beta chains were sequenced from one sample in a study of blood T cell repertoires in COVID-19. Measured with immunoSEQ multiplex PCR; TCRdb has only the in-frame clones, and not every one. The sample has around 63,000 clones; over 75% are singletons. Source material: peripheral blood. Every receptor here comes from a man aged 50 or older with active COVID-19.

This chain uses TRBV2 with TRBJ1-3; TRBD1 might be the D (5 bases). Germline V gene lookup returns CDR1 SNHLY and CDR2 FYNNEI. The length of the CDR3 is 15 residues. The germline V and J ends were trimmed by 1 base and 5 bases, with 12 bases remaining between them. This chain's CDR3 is CASSEEGARRNTIYF. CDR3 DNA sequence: TGTGCCAGCAGTGAAGAAGGGGCGCGGAGAAACACCATATATTTT.

The CDR3 spells CASSYGQGGGYTF. DNA for the CDR3: TGTGCCAGCAGTTACGGGCAGGGTGGTGGCTACACCTTC. The V gene is TRBV6-5, the J gene TRBJ1-2, with D possibly matching TRBD1 (5 bases). CDR3 length: 13 amino acids. Germline V CDR1 and CDR2: MNHEY, SVGAGI. V gave up 2 bases and J gave up 7 bases, with 11 bases separating them.

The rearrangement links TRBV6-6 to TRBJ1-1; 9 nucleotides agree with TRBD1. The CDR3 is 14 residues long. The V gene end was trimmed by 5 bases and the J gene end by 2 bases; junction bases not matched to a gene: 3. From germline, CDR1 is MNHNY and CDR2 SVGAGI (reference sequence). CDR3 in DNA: TGTGCCAGCAGTGGGGGACAGGGAAACACTGAAGCTTTCTTT. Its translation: CASSGGQGNTEAFF.

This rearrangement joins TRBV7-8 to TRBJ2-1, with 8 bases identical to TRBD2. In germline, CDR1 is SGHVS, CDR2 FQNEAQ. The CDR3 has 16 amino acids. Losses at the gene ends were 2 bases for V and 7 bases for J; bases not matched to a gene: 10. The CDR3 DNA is TGTGCCAGCAGCTTAAGCGGCGGGGGGTTCTGGAATGAGCAGTTCTTC. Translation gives CASSLSGGGFWNEQFF.

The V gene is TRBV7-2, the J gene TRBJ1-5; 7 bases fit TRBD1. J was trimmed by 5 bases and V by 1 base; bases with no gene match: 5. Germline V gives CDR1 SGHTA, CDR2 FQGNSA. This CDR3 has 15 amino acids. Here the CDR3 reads CASSLVAGGYQPQHF. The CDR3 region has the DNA TGTGCCAGCAGCTTAGTTGCAGGGGGTTATCAGCCCCAGCATTTT.

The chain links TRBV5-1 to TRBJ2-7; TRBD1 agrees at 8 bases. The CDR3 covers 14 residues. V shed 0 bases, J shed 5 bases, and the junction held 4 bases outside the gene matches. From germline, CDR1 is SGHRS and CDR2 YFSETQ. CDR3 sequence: CASSLGTGHHEQYF. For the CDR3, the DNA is TGCGCCAGCAGCTTGGGGACAGGGCACCACGAGCAGTACTTC.

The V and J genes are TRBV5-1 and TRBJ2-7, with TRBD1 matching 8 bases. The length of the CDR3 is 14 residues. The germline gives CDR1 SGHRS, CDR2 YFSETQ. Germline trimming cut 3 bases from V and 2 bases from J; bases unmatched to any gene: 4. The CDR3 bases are TGCGCCAGCAGCTCGGGGACAGGAGCCTACGAGCAGTACTTC. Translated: CASSSGTGAYEQYF.

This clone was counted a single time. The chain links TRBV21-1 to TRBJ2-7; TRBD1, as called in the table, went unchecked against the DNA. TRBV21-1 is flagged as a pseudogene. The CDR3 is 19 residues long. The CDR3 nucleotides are TGTGCCATCCGCCGGCCAGACAGGGTACCGATTGCTGGGGATTACGAGCAGTACTTC. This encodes CAIRRPDRVPIAGDYEQYF.

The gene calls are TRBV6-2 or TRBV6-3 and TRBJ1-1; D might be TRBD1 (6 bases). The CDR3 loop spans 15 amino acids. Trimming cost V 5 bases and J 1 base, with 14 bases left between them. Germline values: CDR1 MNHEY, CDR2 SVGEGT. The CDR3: CASSRATGPNTEAFF. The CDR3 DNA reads TGTGCCAGCAGTCGAGCGACAGGCCCGAACACTGAAGCTTTCTTT.

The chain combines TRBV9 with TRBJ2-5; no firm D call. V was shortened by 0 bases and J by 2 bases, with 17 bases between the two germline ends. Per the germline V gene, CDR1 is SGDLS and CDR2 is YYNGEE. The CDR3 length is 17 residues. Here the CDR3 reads CASSVGLDTAGQETQYF. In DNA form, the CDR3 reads TGTGCCAGCAGCGTAGGCTTAGACACCGCCGGACAAGAGACCCAGTACTTC.

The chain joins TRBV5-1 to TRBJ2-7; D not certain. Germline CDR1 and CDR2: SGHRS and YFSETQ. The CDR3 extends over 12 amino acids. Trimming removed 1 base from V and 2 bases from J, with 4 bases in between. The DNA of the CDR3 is TGCGCCAGCAGCTTGTCAGCCTACGAGCAGTACTTC. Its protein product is CASSLSAYEQYF.

The CDR3 sequence: CASSGGAGELFF. The CDR3 bases are TGCGCCAGCTCGGGGGGGGCCGGGGAGCTGTTTTTT. This chain connects TRBV5-1 to TRBJ2-2; 8 bases are shared with TRBD2. Trimming at V came to 7 bases and at J to 6 bases, leaving 2 bases not matched to a gene. Germline V gene sequence: CDR1 SGHRS, CDR2 YFSETQ. This CDR3 comprises 12 residues.

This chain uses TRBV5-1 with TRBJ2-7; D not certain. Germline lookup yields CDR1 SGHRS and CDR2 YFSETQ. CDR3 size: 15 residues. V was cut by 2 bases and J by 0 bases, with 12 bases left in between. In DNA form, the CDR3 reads TGCGCCAGCAGCTTCTCGGGTCAAAGCTCCTACGAGCAGTACTTC. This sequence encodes CASSFSGQSSYEQYF.

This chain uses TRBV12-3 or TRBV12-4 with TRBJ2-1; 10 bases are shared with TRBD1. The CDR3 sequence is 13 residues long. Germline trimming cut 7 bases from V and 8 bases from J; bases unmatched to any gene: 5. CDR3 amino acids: CASNRQGADEQFF. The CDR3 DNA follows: TGTGCCAGCAATCGACAGGGGGCGGATGAGCAGTTCTTC.

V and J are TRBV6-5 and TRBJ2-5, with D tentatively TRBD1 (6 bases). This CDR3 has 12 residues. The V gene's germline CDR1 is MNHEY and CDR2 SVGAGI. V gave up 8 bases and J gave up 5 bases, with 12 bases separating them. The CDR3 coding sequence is TGTGCCAGCGGAAGGGGGTGGGAGACCCAGTACTTC. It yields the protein CASGRGWETQYF.

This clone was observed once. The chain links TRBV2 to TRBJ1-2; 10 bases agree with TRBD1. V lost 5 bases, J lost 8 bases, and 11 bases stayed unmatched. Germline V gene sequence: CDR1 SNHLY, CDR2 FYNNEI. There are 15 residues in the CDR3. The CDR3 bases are TGTGCCAGCAGTCCCCGGGACAGGGGATCGAGCGGCTACACCTTC. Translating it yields CASSPRDRGSSGYTF.

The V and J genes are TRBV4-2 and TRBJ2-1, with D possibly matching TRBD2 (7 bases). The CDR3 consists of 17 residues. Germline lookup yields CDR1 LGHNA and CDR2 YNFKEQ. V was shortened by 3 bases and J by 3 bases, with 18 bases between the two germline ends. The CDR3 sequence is CASSQGGQGFFYNEQFF. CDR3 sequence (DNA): TGTGCCAGCAGCCAGGGGGGGCAGGGTTTCTTCTACAATGAGCAGTTCTTC.

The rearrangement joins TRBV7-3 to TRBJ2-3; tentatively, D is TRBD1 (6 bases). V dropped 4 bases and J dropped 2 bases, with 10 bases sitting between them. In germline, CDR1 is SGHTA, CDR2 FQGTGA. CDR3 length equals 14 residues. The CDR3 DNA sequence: TGTGCCAGCAGCTCGGGACATAACACAGATACGCAGTATTTT. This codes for CASSSGHNTDTQYF.

The CDR3 coding sequence is TGTGCCAGCAGCCAAACAAGAAGTAATTCACCCCTCCACTTT. Its translation is CASSQTRSNSPLHF. The rearrangement uses TRBV3-1 (or the pseudogene TRBV3-2) and TRBJ1-6; the D is unclear. Per the germline V gene, CDR1 is LGHDT and CDR2 is YNNKEL (reference sequence). The CDR3 loop spans 14 amino acids. The germline V and J ends were trimmed by 2 bases and 6 bases, with 8 bases remaining between them.

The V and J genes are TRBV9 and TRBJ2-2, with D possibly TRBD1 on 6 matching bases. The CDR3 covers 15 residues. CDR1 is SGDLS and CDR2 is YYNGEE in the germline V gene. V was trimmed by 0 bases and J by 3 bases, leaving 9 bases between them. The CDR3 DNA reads TGTGCCAGCAGCGTAGTTAACAGGGACACCGGGGAGCTGTTTTTT. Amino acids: CASSVVNRDTGELFF.

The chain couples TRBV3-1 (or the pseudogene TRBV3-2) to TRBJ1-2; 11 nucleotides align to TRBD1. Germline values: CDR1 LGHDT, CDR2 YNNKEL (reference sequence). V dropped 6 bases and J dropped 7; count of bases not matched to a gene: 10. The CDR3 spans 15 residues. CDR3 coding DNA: TGTGCCAGCAGTCCTTCCGGACAGGGGGCGGCTGGCTACACCTTC. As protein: CASSPSGQGAAGYTF.